This is a list of T cell receptor beta chains from one sample in a study of monozygotic twins with cystic fibrosis. Libraries were prepared by immunoSEQ multiplex PCR; TCRdb keeps only in-frame clonotypes and omits some of them. This table has 32,000 or so clones, 80% to 95% appearing once. Source material: blood. Every receptor here comes from a girl between 2 and 10 years old with cystic fibrosis. Each CDR3 is given with its conserved first and last residue. Fields, in order: clone size, CDR3 length, V gene, D gene, J gene, CDR3 DNA, CDR3 protein. A D gene is named only where the DNA matches it firmly. The size field is filled for only some rows; it gives once, few, many or a size class.

clone size: NA; CDR3 length: 14; V gene: TRBV25-1; D gene: NA; J gene: TRBJ2-3; CDR3 DNA: TGTGCCAGCAGTGAGGAGGGTTTCACAGATACGCAGTATTTT; CDR3 protein: CASSEEGFTDTQYF
clone size: NA; CDR3 length: 14; V gene: TRBV14; D gene: NA; J gene: TRBJ2-4; CDR3 DNA: TGTGCCAGCAGCTTGACAGGAGTTCGGGACATTCAGTACTTC; CDR3 protein: CASSLTGVRDIQYF
clone size: NA; CDR3 length: 18; V gene: TRBV19; D gene: TRBD2; J gene: TRBJ2-1; CDR3 DNA: TGTGCCAGTAGTATCCGACCTGCCACTAGCGGGAGGAGGAATGAGCAGTTCTTC; CDR3 protein: CASSIRPATSGRRNEQFF
clone size: NA; CDR3 length: 15; V gene: TRBV9; D gene: NA; J gene: TRBJ2-3; CDR3 DNA: TGTGCCAGCAGCGTTTGGGGGCTTAGCACAGATACGCAGTATTTT; CDR3 protein: CASSVWGLSTDTQYF
clone size: NA; CDR3 length: 18; V gene: TRBV30; D gene: TRBD1; J gene: TRBJ1-1; CDR3 DNA: TGTGCCTGGAGTGTACTAGCGTCTATAGGACAGGCGAACACTGAAGCTTTCTTT; CDR3 protein: CAWSVLASIGQANTEAFF
clone size: NA; CDR3 length: 16; V gene: TRBV5-5; D gene: TRBD2; J gene: TRBJ2-7; CDR3 DNA: TGTGCCAGCACCCCAGCCCCTCCTAGCGGGATTAACGAGCAGTACTTC; CDR3 protein: CASTPAPPSGINEQYF
clone size: NA; CDR3 length: 16; V gene: TRBV13; D gene: NA; J gene: TRBJ1-2; CDR3 DNA: TGTGCCAGCAGCTTAGGCGAAACCACCCATAACTATGGCTACACCTTC; CDR3 protein: CASSLGETTHNYGYTF
clone size: NA; CDR3 length: 12; V gene: TRBV29-1; D gene: NA; J gene: TRBJ2-7; CDR3 DNA: TGCAGCGGTGTGACAGATTACTACGAGCAGTACTTC; CDR3 protein: CSGVTDYYEQYF
clone size: NA; CDR3 length: 17; V gene: TRBV9; D gene: TRBD2; J gene: TRBJ2-2; CDR3 DNA: TGTGCCAGCAGCATGGGACTAGCGGGAGGCGTCACCGGGGAGCTGTTTTTT; CDR3 protein: CASSMGLAGGVTGELFF
clone size: NA; CDR3 length: 15; V gene: TRBV6-4; D gene: TRBD1; J gene: TRBJ2-3; CDR3 DNA: TGTGCCAGCAGTGAAAGGGACAGGGCCACAGATACGCAGTATTTT; CDR3 protein: CASSERDRATDTQYF
clone size: NA; CDR3 length: 18; V gene: TRBV7-9; D gene: NA; J gene: TRBJ1-4; CDR3 DNA: TGTGCCAGCAGCTCGACATCCATATACGGACTCTCTCCAGGGGAACTGTTTTTT; CDR3 protein: CASSSTSIYGLSPGELFF
clone size: NA; CDR3 length: 13; V gene: TRBV11-1; D gene: NA; J gene: TRBJ2-7; CDR3 DNA: TGTGCCAGCAGCTTAAAGAACTCCTACGAGCAGTACTTC; CDR3 protein: CASSLKNSYEQYF
clone size: NA; CDR3 length: 15; V gene: TRBV2; D gene: NA; J gene: TRBJ2-7; CDR3 DNA: TGTGCCAGCAGTGAAAATAGCGCGGGGTCCCACGAGCAGTACTTC; CDR3 protein: CASSENSAGSHEQYF
clone size: few; CDR3 length: 15; V gene: TRBV6-4; D gene: TRBD1; J gene: TRBJ2-2; CDR3 DNA: TGTGCCAGCAGTACGGGACAGGGGTCGACCGGGGAGCTGTTTTTT; CDR3 protein: CASSTGQGSTGELFF
clone size: NA; CDR3 length: 13; V gene: TRBV19; D gene: NA; J gene: TRBJ1-1; CDR3 DNA: TGTGCCAGTACCCTGGGGGGCTACACTGAAGCTTTCTTT; CDR3 protein: CASTLGGYTEAFF
clone size: once; CDR3 length: 15; V gene: TRBV28; D gene: TRBD1; J gene: TRBJ2-7; CDR3 DNA: TGTGCCAGCAGTTTCCGGGGACAGGTATCCTACGAGCAGTACTTC; CDR3 protein: CASSFRGQVSYEQYF
clone size: once; CDR3 length: 17; V gene: TRBV27; D gene: NA; J gene: TRBJ2-5; CDR3 DNA: TGTGCCAGCAGCAGGGGACTTAGGGGTTCGTTCGGAGAGACCCAGTACTTC; CDR3 protein: CASSRGLRGSFGETQYF
clone size: NA; CDR3 length: 14; V gene: TRBV5-6; D gene: TRBD1; J gene: TRBJ2-5; CDR3 DNA: TGTGCCAGCAGCTCGCCGACAGGGGAGTTAACCCAGTACTTC; CDR3 protein: CASSSPTGELTQYF